This TCR beta chain emerged from a study of cytomegalovirus exposure and HLA in healthy donors. Despite likely unrecorded immune exposures, the donors were nominally healthy at the time of sampling. The V and J ends lost 4 bases and 1 base, in that order; junction bases with no gene match: 6. CDR1 and CDR2 from the germline V gene are MDHEN and SYDVKM. This CDR3 spans 16 amino acids. This clone has a single count. Antigen: not known. PCR involved 60 Vbeta and 13 Jbeta primers. Sequenced by immunoSEQ multiplex PCR; TCRdb stores in-frame clones only, minus some. The table has 150,000 or so clones, over 75% seen once. Broader study findings: In a later analysis, at a false discovery rate of 0.05, 17,000 or so TCR beta sequences were associated with HLA alleles.

Sequencing was carried out using PBMCs. The V call is TRBV28, the J call TRBJ2-1; TRBD2 aligns across 8 bases. The TCR comes from a middle-aged woman in good health and CMV-seropositive. The CDR3 region has the DNA TGTGCCAGCAGTTCAATAGCGGGACGATCCTACAATGAGCAGTTCTTC. Amino acids: CASSSIAGRSYNEQFF. The whole variable domain, remainder taken from reference TRBV28 and TRBJ2-1, is DVKVTQSSRYLVKRTGEKVFLECVQDMDHENMFWYRQDPGLGLRLIYFSYDVKMKEKGDIPEGYSVSREKKERFSLILESASTNQTSMYLCASSSIAGRSYNEQFFGPGTRLTVL.